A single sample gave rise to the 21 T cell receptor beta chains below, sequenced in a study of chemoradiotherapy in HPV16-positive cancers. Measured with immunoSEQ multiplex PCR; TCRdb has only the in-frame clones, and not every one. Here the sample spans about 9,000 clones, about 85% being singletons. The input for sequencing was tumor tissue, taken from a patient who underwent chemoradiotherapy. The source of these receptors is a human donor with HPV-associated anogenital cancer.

The CDR3 region has the DNA TGTGCCAGCAGCCTCGGACAGGGACTGGGGAATTCACCCCTCCACTTT. Its protein product is CASSLGQGLGNSPLHF. The chain is built from TRBV6-6 and TRBJ1-6, with TRBD1 matching 8 bases. Germline CDR1 and CDR2: MNHNY and SVGAGI (reference sequence). V shed 6 bases and J 7 bases; nucleotides not matched to a gene: 11. CDR3 length: 16 amino acids.

The CDR3 region is CAWSVPVASGYNEQFF. Written as DNA, the CDR3 is TGTGCCTGGAGTGTACCGGTGGCTAGCGGTTACAATGAGCAGTTCTTC. J is TRBJ2-1 and V is TRBV30, with 7 bases aligning to TRBD2. The germline CDR1 and CDR2 sequences are GTSNPN and SVGIG (reference sequence). V trimming: 0 bases; J trimming: 4 bases; junction bases outside the gene matches: 9. The CDR3 is made up of 16 amino acids.

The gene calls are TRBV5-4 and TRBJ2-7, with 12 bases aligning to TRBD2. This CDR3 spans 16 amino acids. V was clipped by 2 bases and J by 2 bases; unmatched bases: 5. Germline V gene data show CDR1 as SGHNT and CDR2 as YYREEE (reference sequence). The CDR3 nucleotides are TGTGCCAGCAGCTTAGGACTAGCGGGACCCGCCTACGAGCAGTACTTC. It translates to CASSLGLAGPAYEQYF.

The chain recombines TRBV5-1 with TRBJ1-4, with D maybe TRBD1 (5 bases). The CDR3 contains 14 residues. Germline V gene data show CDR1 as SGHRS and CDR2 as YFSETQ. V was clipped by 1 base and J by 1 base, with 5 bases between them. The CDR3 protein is CASSLTGTNEKLFF. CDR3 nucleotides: TGCGCCAGCAGCTTGACAGGAACTAATGAAAAACTGTTTTTT.

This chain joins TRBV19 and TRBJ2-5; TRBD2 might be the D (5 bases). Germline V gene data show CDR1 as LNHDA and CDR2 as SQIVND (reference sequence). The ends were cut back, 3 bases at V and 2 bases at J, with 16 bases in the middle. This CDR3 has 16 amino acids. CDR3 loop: CASSIGGALRQETQYF. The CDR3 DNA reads TGTGCCAGTAGTATCGGAGGAGCGCTGAGACAAGAGACCCAGTACTTC.

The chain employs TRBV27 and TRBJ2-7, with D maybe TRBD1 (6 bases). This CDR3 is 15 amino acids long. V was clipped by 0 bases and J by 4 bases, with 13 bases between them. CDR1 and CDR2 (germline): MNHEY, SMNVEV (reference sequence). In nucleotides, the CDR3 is TGTGCCAGCAGTTTATCCGACAGGAGTGGGTACGAGCAGTACTTC. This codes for CASSLSDRSGYEQYF.

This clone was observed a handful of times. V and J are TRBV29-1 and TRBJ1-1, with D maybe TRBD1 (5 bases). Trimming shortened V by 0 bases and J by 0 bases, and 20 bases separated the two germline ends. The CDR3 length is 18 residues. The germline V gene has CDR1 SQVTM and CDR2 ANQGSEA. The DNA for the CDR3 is TGCAGCGTTGAAGATCGGAGGGGCGTGGGGTTCATGAACACTGAAGCTTTCTTT. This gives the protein CSVEDRRGVGFMNTEAFF.

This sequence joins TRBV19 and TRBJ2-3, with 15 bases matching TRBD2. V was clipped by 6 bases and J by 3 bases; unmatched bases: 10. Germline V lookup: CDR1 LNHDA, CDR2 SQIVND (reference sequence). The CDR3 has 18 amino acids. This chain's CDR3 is CASSRTSGREGTTDTQYF. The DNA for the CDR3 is TGTGCCAGTAGCCGGACTAGCGGGAGGGAGGGCACGACAGATACGCAGTATTTT.

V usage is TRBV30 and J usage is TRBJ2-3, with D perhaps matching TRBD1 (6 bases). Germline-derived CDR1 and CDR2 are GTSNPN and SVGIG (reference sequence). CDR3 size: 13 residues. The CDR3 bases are TGTGCTGCGGAGACAGGTTTTTTCGATACGCAGTATTTT. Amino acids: CAAETGFFDTQYF.

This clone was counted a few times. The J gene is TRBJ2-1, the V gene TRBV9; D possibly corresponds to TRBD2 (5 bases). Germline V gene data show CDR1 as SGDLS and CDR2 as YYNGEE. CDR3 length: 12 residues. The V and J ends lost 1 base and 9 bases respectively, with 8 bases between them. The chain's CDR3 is CASSVFRGEQFF. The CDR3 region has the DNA TGTGCCAGCAGCGTATTTCGGGGTGAGCAGTTCTTC. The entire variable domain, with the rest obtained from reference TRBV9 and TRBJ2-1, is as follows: DSGVTQTPKHLITATGQRVTLRCSPRSGDLSVYWYQQSLDQGLQFLIQYYNGEERAKGNILERFSAQQFPDLHSELNLSSLELGDSALYFCASSVFRGEQFFGPGTRLTVL.

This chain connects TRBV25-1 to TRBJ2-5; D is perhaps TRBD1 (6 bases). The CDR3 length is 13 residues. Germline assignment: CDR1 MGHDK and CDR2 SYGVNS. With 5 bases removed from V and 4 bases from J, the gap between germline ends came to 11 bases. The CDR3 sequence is CASSHRARETQYF. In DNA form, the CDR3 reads TGTGCCAGCAGTCACAGGGCTAGAGAGACCCAGTACTTC.

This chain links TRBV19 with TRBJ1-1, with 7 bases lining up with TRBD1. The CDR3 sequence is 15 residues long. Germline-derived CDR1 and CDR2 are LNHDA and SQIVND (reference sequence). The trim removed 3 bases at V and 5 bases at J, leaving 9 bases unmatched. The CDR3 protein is CASSIASTGRTEAFF. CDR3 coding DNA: TGTGCCAGTAGTATTGCGTCGACAGGGCGGACTGAAGCTTTCTTT.

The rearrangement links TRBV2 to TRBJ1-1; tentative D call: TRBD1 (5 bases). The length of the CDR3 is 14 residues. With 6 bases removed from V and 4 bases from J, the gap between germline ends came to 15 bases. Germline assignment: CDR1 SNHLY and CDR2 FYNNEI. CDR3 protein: CASSRLRGVTEAFF. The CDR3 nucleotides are TGTGCCAGCAGCCGTCTCCGGGGGGTCACTGAAGCTTTCTTT.

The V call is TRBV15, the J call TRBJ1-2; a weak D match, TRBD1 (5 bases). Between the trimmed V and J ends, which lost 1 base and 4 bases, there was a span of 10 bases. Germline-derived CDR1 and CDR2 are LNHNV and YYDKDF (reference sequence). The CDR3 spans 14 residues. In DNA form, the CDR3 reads TGTGCCACCAGCAGAGGAGAGGGGAGCTATGGCTACACCTTC. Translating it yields CATSRGEGSYGYTF.

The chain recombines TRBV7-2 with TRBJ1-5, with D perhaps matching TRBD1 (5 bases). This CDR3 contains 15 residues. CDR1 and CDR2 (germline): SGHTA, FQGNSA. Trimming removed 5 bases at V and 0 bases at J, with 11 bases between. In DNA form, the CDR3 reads TGTGCCAGCAGCCGGGGGACTCTTAGCAATCAGCCCCAGCATTTT. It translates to CASSRGTLSNQPQHF.

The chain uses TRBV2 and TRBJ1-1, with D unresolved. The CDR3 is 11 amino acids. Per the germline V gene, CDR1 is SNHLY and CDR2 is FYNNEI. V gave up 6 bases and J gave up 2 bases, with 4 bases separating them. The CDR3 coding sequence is TGTGCCAGCAGAGGCAACACTGAAGCTTTCTTT. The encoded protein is CASRGNTEAFF.

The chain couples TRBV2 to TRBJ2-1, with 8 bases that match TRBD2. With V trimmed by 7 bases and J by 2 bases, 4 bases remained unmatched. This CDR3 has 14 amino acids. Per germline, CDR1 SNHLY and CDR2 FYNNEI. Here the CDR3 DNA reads TGTGCCAGCAAACTAGCGGCAACCTACAATGAGCAGTTCTTC. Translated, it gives CASKLAATYNEQFF.

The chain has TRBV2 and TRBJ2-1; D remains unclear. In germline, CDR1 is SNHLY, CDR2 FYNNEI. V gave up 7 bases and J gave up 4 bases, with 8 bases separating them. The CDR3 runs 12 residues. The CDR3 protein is CASNEEYNEQFF. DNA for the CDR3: TGTGCCAGCAATGAGGAGTACAATGAGCAGTTCTTC.

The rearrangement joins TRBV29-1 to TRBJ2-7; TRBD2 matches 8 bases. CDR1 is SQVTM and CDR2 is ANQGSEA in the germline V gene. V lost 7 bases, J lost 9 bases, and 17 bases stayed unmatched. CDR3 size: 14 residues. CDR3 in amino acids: CSAPLGGRRVGQYF. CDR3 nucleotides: TGCAGCGCCCCCTTGGGCGGGAGGCGCGTCGGGCAGTACTTC.

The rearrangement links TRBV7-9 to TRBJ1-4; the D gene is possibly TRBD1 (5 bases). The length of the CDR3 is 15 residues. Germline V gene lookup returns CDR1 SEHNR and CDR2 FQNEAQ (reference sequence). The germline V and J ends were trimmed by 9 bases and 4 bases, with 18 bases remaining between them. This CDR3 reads CASAGAPDGNEKLFF. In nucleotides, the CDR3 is TGTGCCAGTGCCGGGGCCCCTGACGGTAATGAAAAACTGTTTTTT.

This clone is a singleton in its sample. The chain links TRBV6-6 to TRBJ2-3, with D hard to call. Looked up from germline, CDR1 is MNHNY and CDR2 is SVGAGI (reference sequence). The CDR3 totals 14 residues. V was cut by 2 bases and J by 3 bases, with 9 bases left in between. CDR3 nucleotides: TGTGCCAGCAGTTACCGGCAGAGGACAGATACGCAGTATTTT. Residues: CASSYRQRTDTQYF.